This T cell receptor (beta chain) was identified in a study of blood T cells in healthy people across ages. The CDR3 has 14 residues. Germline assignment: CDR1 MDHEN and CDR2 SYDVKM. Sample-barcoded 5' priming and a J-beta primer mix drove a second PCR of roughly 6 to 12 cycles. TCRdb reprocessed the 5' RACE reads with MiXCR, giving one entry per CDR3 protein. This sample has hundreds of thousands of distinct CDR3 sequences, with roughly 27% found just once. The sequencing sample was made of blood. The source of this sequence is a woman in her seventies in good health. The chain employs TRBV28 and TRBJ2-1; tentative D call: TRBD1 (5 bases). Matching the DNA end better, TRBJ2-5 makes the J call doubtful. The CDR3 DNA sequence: TGTGCCAGCACCCTAAGTACAGGAGAAGAGACCCAGTACTTC. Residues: CASTLSTGEETQYF.